The count of the clone carrying this T cell receptor (beta chain) is one. The method was immunoSEQ multiplex PCR; TCRdb's version includes in-frame clones alone and lacks a portion of them. The table records approximately 170,000 clones, roughly 80% of them present only once. The entry originates in a study of blood T cell repertoires in COVID-19. CDR3 length: 15 amino acids. V was cut by 4 bases and J by 0 bases, with 13 bases left in between. Per the germline V gene, CDR1 is SGHAT and CDR2 is FQNNGV. V gene TRBV11-2 combines with J gene TRBJ2-7, with D uncertain. Material for sequencing was peripheral blood. This sequence was found in a woman between 45 and 60 years old with acute or convalescent COVID-19. This chain's CDR3 is CASSSSGFSSYEQYF. In DNA, the CDR3 is TGTGCCAGCAGCTCCTCCGGGTTTAGCTCCTACGAGCAGTACTTC.